This T cell receptor beta chain was recovered during a study of T cell responses to AZD1222 COVID-19 vaccine. Using immunoSEQ multiplex PCR, the repertoire was profiled, and TCRdb retains in-frame clones only, with some absent. This sample has around 150,000 clones, with 90% to 95% found just once. CDR1 is LNHDA, CDR2 SQIVND, per germline (reference sequence). This CDR3 has 12 residues. Trimming removed 4 bases from V and 5 bases from J, with 8 bases in between. The sequences come from peripheral blood, collected 28 days after the second AZD1222 dose. The chain links TRBV19 to TRBJ1-1; D is ambiguous. This clonotype was sampled from an adult who received the AZD1222 COVID-19 vaccine. The CDR3 sequence is CASSNPQTEAFF. The CDR3 bases are TGTGCCAGTAGTAACCCTCAGACTGAAGCTTTCTTT.